Below, 21 T cell receptor beta chains from the same sample are listed, as sequenced in a study of identical twins. In TCRdb, the 5' RACE reads were re-called with MiXCR into one record per CDR3 protein. Counted here are hundreds of thousands of distinct CDR3 sequences, about 12% occurring once; the ten biggest clones make up 1.5% to 2%. The data were also submitted as part of a second study, on yellow fever vaccine responses in identical twins.

The sample taken for sequencing was PBMCs. The receptors stem from a woman under 30 in good health.

This clonotype was counted at least ten times. The rearrangement joins TRBV5-1 to TRBJ1-1; D remains unclear. The CDR3 runs to 15 residues. The V and J ends lost 0 bases and 1 base respectively, with 10 bases between them. Germline CDR1 reads SGHRS; CDR2 reads YFSETQ. In DNA, the CDR3 is TGCGCCAGCAGCTTGGCCGGACCTACGAACACTGAAGCTTTCTTT. It is translated as CASSLAGPTNTEAFF.

This clonotype was picked up many times. The chain links TRBV20-1 to TRBJ1-1; D unclear. V shed 3 bases and J shed 1 base, with 3 bases lying between them. Per germline, CDR1 DFQATT and CDR2 SNEGSKA (reference sequence). The CDR3 is 11 residues long. The CDR3 sequence: CSASENTEAFF. The CDR3 DNA is TGCAGTGCTAGCGAGAACACTGAAGCTTTCTTT.

This chain links TRBV20-1 with TRBJ2-1; the D call may be TRBD1 or TRBD2 (6 bases each). Per the germline V gene, CDR1 is DFQATT and CDR2 is SNEGSKA (reference sequence). Trimming took 7 bases from V and 8 from J, leaving 24 bases between them. The CDR3 length is 15 residues. CDR3 nucleotides: TGCAGTGGTAGCTCGGGGGCTAACCGGGGAGATGAGCAGTTCTTC. It yields the protein CSGSSGANRGDEQFF.

The rearrangement uses TRBV12-3 or TRBV12-4 and TRBJ2-7, with TRBD2 matching 7 bases. The junction had 6 bases not matched to a gene; V was cut back by 6 bases and J by 4 bases. The CDR3 is 13 amino acids. The CDR3 spells CASRAGVTYEQYF. CDR3 DNA sequence: TGTGCCAGCAGGGCGGGAGTAACGTACGAGCAGTACTTC.

The chain joins TRBV12-3 or TRBV12-4 to TRBJ2-3; 7 nucleotides align to TRBD2. With V trimmed by 5 bases and J by 2 bases, 10 bases remained unmatched. This CDR3 comprises 16 residues. The CDR3 is CASSPWTRSYTDTQYF. Here the CDR3 DNA reads TGTGCCAGCAGTCCGTGGACTAGATCGTACACAGATACGCAGTATTTT.

Many counts were recorded for this clonotype. The J gene is TRBJ1-5, the V gene TRBV6-6; 7 bases agree with TRBD1. There are 13 residues in the CDR3. Germline V gives CDR1 MNHNY, CDR2 SVGAGI (reference sequence). V shed 8 bases and J 10 bases; nucleotides not matched to a gene: 11. CDR3 DNA: TGTGCCAGCGTTAGGGACAGTAATCGACCCCAGCATTTT. As protein: CASVRDSNRPQHF.

The sample holds a few counts of this clonotype. V is TRBV20-1 and J is TRBJ2-3; TRBD2 matches 8 bases. The CDR3 loop spans 14 amino acids. The V gene's germline CDR1 is DFQATT and CDR2 SNEGSKA (reference sequence). V shed 3 bases and J 2 bases; nucleotides not matched to a gene: 4. The CDR3, as DNA: TGCAGTGCTAGGGTTAGCGGGACCACAGATACGCAGTATTTT. Its translation: CSARVSGTTDTQYF.

This clonotype was seen a few times. This rearrangement joins TRBV10-3 to TRBJ2-3, with TRBD2 matching 14 bases. The V segment lost 6 bases and the J segment 5 bases; nucleotides outside the gene matches: 13. The CDR3 runs to 18 residues. Germline-derived CDR1 and CDR2 are ENHRY and SYGVKD. The chain's CDR3 is CAIRGLAGGKLNVDTQYF. In DNA form, the CDR3 reads TGTGCCATCAGAGGACTAGCGGGGGGAAAGTTGAACGTAGATACGCAGTATTTT.

This clonotype was detected a few times. CDR3 sequence reads: CASSQHPHEQYF. The CDR3 coding sequence is TGTGCCAGCAGCCAACACCCCCACGAGCAGTACTTC. The V gene is TRBV3-1, the J gene TRBJ2-7; D is ambiguous. Germline-derived CDR1 and CDR2 are LGHDT and YNNKEL (reference sequence). V shed 2 bases and J shed 5 bases, with 7 bases lying between them. The CDR3 contains 12 residues.

This clonotype has just a few counts. The chain links TRBV20-1 to TRBJ2-3, with 7 bases that match TRBD2. J gave up 5 bases and V 1 base, and 12 bases lay outside the gene matches. Germline assignment: CDR1 DFQATT and CDR2 SNEGSKA (reference sequence). This CDR3 has 16 amino acids. In nucleotides, the CDR3 is TGCAGTGCTAGAGCATGGTCGTGGCGGGAGTTAGATACGCAGTATTTT. Its translation is CSARAWSWRELDTQYF.

Many counts were recorded for this clonotype. The V and J genes are TRBV6-1 and TRBJ1-5; tentatively, D is TRBD1 (5 bases). Looked up from germline, CDR1 is MNHNS and CDR2 is SASEGT. The length of the CDR3 is 15 residues. Trimming removed 11 bases at V and 4 bases at J, with 21 bases between. Here the CDR3 reads CASNLGADSNQPQHF. CDR3 DNA: TGTGCCTCCAACCTCGGGGCGGATAGTAATCAGCCCCAGCATTTT.

This chain uses TRBV19 with TRBJ2-1; D is perhaps TRBD2 (6 bases). The V end lost 8 bases, the J end lost 12 bases, and 23 bases lay between the germline ends. CDR3 size: 14 residues. CDR1 and CDR2 from the germline V gene are LNHDA and SQIVND (reference sequence). This CDR3 reads CASGRDVGGPGQFF. As DNA, the CDR3 is TGTGCCAGTGGGCGGGACGTCGGGGGTCCTGGGCAGTTCTTC.

In its sample, this clonotype was seen many times. The chain couples TRBV20-1 to TRBJ2-5; the D is unclear. Germline V gives CDR1 DFQATT, CDR2 SNEGSKA (reference sequence). The CDR3 totals 12 residues. Trimming pared 1 base from V and 0 bases from J, leaving 3 bases between. CDR3 in DNA: TGCAGTGCTAGAGGCCACCAAGAGACCCAGTACTTC. Translated: CSARGHQETQYF.

This clonotype was counted only a few times. This chain joins TRBV5-1 and TRBJ2-1, with D uncertain. The germline V gene encodes CDR1 SGHRS and CDR2 YFSETQ. CDR3 length equals 15 residues. V lost 0 bases to trimming and J lost 5 bases, with 12 bases between them. CDR3 DNA sequence: TGCGCCAGCAGCTTGGCGCCTAGACGGGACAATGAGCAGTTCTTC. It is translated as CASSLAPRRDNEQFF.

Only a few counts were recorded for this clonotype. The chain employs TRBV5-1 and TRBJ1-6, with D tentatively TRBD1 (5 bases). This CDR3 comprises 15 residues. The germline V gene encodes CDR1 SGHRS and CDR2 YFSETQ. The V end lost 0 bases, the J end lost 7 bases, and 11 bases lay between the germline ends. This CDR3 reads CASSLEQGSNSPLHF. The CDR3 DNA reads TGCGCCAGCAGCTTGGAGCAGGGATCGAATTCACCCCTCCACTTT.

The V gene is TRBV25-1, the J gene TRBJ2-3; D is possibly TRBD1 or TRBD2 (5 bases each). V was trimmed by 6 bases and J by 4 bases, leaving 14 bases between them. Per the germline V gene, CDR1 is MGHDK and CDR2 is SYGVNS. The CDR3 extends over 14 amino acids. The CDR3: CASSGLGPADTQYF. The CDR3 DNA follows: TGTGCCAGCAGCGGACTGGGGCCAGCAGATACGCAGTATTTT.

V and J are TRBV2 and TRBJ2-1; 11 nucleotides align to TRBD2. Per germline, CDR1 SNHLY and CDR2 FYNNEI. V shed 6 bases and J 0 bases; nucleotides not matched to a gene: 19. This CDR3 region has 21 residues. Here the CDR3 DNA reads TGTGCCAGCAGGGGTGGGCGTCGGCTAGCGGGAGGCCCGAGCTCCTACAATGAGCAGTTCTTC. Protein product: CASRGGRRLAGGPSSYNEQFF.

This sequence joins TRBV18 and TRBJ1-1; D is unclear. Per the germline V gene, CDR1 is KGHSH and CDR2 is LQKENI. V dropped 5 bases and J dropped 0 bases, with 10 bases sitting between them. This CDR3 is built from 14 residues. CDR3: CASSAWQMNTEAFF. Written as DNA, the CDR3 is TGTGCCAGCTCAGCATGGCAAATGAACACTGAAGCTTTCTTT. Together with reference TRBV18 and TRBJ1-1, the CDR3 gives the full variable domain: NAGVMQNPRHLVRRRGQEARLRCSPMKGHSHVYWYRQLPEEGLKFMVYLQKENIIDESGMPKERFSAEFPKEGPSILRIQQVVRGDSAAYFCASSAWQMNTEAFFGQGTRLTVV.

This clonotype was counted between two and nine times. The chain combines TRBV11-3 with TRBJ2-1; TRBD2 aligns across 9 bases. V lost 6 bases to trimming and J lost 7 bases; unmatched junction nucleotides: 10. CDR1 and CDR2 (germline): SGHNT, YENEEA. CDR3 length: 15 amino acids. CDR3 DNA sequence: TGTGCCAGCAGGCAAGGGCGGGAGGGGAGAAATGAGCAGTTCTTC. This gives the protein CASRQGREGRNEQFF.

This clonotype has more than one count but fewer than ten. This chain links TRBV6-5 with TRBJ2-2; either TRBD1 or TRBD2 may supply D (6 bases each). CDR1 MNHEY and CDR2 SVGAGI come from the germline V gene. V was trimmed by 2 bases and J by 5 bases, leaving 18 bases between them. This CDR3 has 17 residues. CDR3 bases: TGTGCCAGCAGTTACAGGGGGTACGGGAGTGGTACCGGGGAGCTGTTTTTT. Translated, it gives CASSYRGYGSGTGELFF.

This clonotype appeared many times. The V and J genes are TRBV7-2 and TRBJ2-6; D is undetermined. Germline CDR1 and CDR2: SGHTA and FQGNSA. Trimming stripped 4 bases from V and 4 bases from J, with 11 bases between. The CDR3 has 15 residues. The CDR3 DNA reads as TGTGCCAGCAGCTACTCCGGGTCGGGGGCCAACGTCCTGACTTTC. Translation gives CASSYSGSGANVLTF.